The 26 T cell receptor beta chains below come from one sample, sequenced in a study of blood T cell repertoires in COVID-19. Only in-frame clones appear in the TCRdb table, and some are missing; sequencing was by immunoSEQ multiplex PCR. The sample includes 300,000 or so clones, 86% of them seen just once. What was sequenced was peripheral blood. These receptors all stem from a woman in her 50s with acute or convalescent COVID-19.

The chain employs TRBV4-2 and TRBJ2-4; 7 bases are shared with TRBD2. J gave up 6 bases and V 3 bases, and 11 bases lay outside the gene matches. The V gene's germline CDR1 is LGHNA and CDR2 YNFKEQ. The CDR3 is made up of 16 amino acids. CDR3 in amino acids: CASSQAPRGGGNIQYF. The CDR3 coding sequence is TGTGCCAGCAGCCAGGCCCCGAGGGGCGGGGGAAACATTCAGTACTTC.

CDR3 bases: TGTGCCAGCAGCTTATATAGGGGGGGTACGCGAGAGACCCAGTACTTC. Translating it yields CASSLYRGGTRETQYF. The gene calls are TRBV7-2 and TRBJ2-5; the D gene is possibly TRBD2 (7 bases). V was trimmed by 2 bases and J by 4 bases, leaving 17 bases between them. This CDR3 region has 16 residues. Germline values: CDR1 SGHTA, CDR2 FQGNSA.

The J gene is TRBJ2-7, the V gene TRBV5-1, with D tentatively TRBD1 (6 bases). This CDR3 spans 15 amino acids. CDR1 and CDR2 from the germline V gene are SGHRS and YFSETQ. Trimming took off 0 bases at V and 0 bases at J, with 10 bases between the two ends. CDR3 DNA: TGCGCCAGCAGCTTGGGGGGACACAGCTCCTACGAGCAGTACTTC. Its protein product is CASSLGGHSSYEQYF.

The rearrangement links TRBV6-2 or TRBV6-3 to TRBJ1-4; D possibly corresponds to TRBD1 (5 bases). V lost 6 bases and J lost 4, with 15 bases in between. The germline gives CDR1 MNHEY, CDR2 SVGEGT. The CDR3 runs 15 residues. CDR3 loop: CASSHYRRGNEKLFF. Written as DNA, the CDR3 is TGTGCCAGCAGCCACTACAGGAGGGGTAATGAAAAACTGTTTTTT.

The chain couples TRBV7-3 to TRBJ2-2; 11 bases line up with TRBD2. The CDR3 extends over 15 amino acids. V shed 3 bases, J shed 4 bases, and the junction held 1 base outside the gene matches. The germline V gene encodes CDR1 SGHTA and CDR2 FQGTGA. The CDR3 reads CASSFGLAGTGELFF. CDR3 in DNA: TGTGCCAGCAGCTTTGGACTAGCGGGCACCGGGGAGCTGTTTTTT.

V is TRBV7-9 and J is TRBJ2-7; TRBD1 aligns across 7 bases. There are 15 residues in the CDR3. J gave up 4 bases and V 7 bases, and 13 bases lay outside the gene matches. The V gene's germline CDR1 is SEHNR and CDR2 FQNEAQ (reference sequence). This chain's CDR3 is CASIPAGTASYEQYF. The CDR3 nucleotides are TGTGCCAGCATCCCTGCCGGGACAGCATCGTACGAGCAGTACTTC.

Regarding this clone: Other DNA sequences of this sample code for an identical CDR3. CDR3 nucleotide sequence: TGCGCCAGCAGCTCTGGGACAGTCACAGATACGCAGTATTTT. Residues: CASSSGTVTDTQYF. The V gene is TRBV5-1, the J gene TRBJ2-3; TRBD1 matches 7 bases. Germline trimming cut 3 bases from V and 2 bases from J; bases unmatched to any gene: 3. From germline, CDR1 is SGHRS and CDR2 YFSETQ. This CDR3 is built from 14 residues.

A single count supports this clone. The chain recombines TRBV19 with TRBJ2-2, with 11 bases matching TRBD2. The germline V gene encodes CDR1 LNHDA and CDR2 SQIVND (reference sequence). With 3 bases clipped from V and 3 bases from J, the junction kept 3 bases outside the gene matches. This CDR3 is 16 amino acids long. The CDR3 DNA sequence: TGTGCCAGTAGTATCGCTAGCGGGAGGTACACCGGGGAGCTGTTTTTT. It specifies CASSIASGRYTGELFF.

This sequence joins TRBV20-1 and TRBJ2-7, with TRBD2 matching over 8 bases. J gave up 1 base and V 3 bases, and 8 bases lay outside the gene matches. Looked up from germline, CDR1 is DFQATT and CDR2 is SNEGSKA (reference sequence). This CDR3 spans 15 amino acids. CDR3 nucleotide sequence: TGCAGTGCTAGTAGGGGGGGGACTAGTTCCTACGAGCAGTACTTC. Its translation is CSASRGGTSSYEQYF.

The J gene is TRBJ1-1, the V gene TRBV3-1 (or the pseudogene TRBV3-2); D not resolved. This CDR3 comprises 14 residues. CDR1 and CDR2 (germline): LGHDT, YNNKEL (reference sequence). Trimming removed 6 bases at V and 6 bases at J, with 17 bases between. CDR3 bases: TGTGCCAGCAGTTTCCTAGGCGTCGGTTCTGAAGCTTTCTTT. Encoded protein: CASSFLGVGSEAFF.

The sample holds a few counts of this clone. The J gene is TRBJ1-2, the V gene TRBV10-3; 8 positions match TRBD1. The germline V gene has CDR1 ENHRY and CDR2 SYGVKD. Losses at the gene ends were 9 bases for V and 2 bases for J; bases not matched to a gene: 5. CDR3 length equals 13 residues. The CDR3: CAILTGVNYGYTF. For the CDR3, the DNA is TGTGCCATACTGACAGGGGTGAACTATGGCTACACCTTC.

The chain employs TRBV21-1 and TRBJ2-6; the table names TRBD1, a call not compared with the DNA. TRBV21-1 is a pseudogene. The CDR3 consists of 20 residues. This chain's CDR3 is CASSKDQGCLISSGANVLTF. CDR3 nucleotides: TGTGCCAGCAGCAAAGATCAGGGGTGTTTAATAAGCTCTGGGGCCAACGTCCTGACTTTC.

V usage is TRBV7-6 and J usage is TRBJ1-5, with D possibly TRBD1 on 6 matching bases. The V gene's germline CDR1 is SGHVS and CDR2 FNYEAQ. Trimming shortened V by 4 bases and J by 7 bases, and 17 bases separated the two germline ends. This CDR3 comprises 15 residues. In nucleotides, the CDR3 is TGTGCCAGCAGCTCAACAACAGGGCGGGGGCAGCCCCAGCATTTT. Residues: CASSSTTGRGQPQHF.

This clone was seen once. The rearrangement uses TRBV15 and TRBJ2-3; TRBD1 matches at 7 bases. The CDR3 spans 14 residues. The V and J ends lost 5 bases and 4 bases, in that order; junction bases with no gene match: 6. Germline assignment: CDR1 LNHNV and CDR2 YYDKDF (reference sequence). CDR3 residues: CATSLNRGSDTQYF. The CDR3 region has the DNA TGTGCCACCAGCCTGAACAGGGGCTCAGATACGCAGTATTTT.

The chain is built from TRBV5-6 and TRBJ2-5, with TRBD2 as a possible D gene (6 bases). V was pared by 0 bases and J by 7 bases, with 7 bases between. Germline V gene sequence: CDR1 SGHDT, CDR2 YYEEEE. The CDR3 length is 12 residues. The CDR3 reads CASSLVGGTQYF. The CDR3 DNA follows: TGTGCCAGCAGCTTGGTCGGGGGGACCCAGTACTTC.

This clone has only one observation. This chain uses TRBV5-1 with TRBJ1-1, with D unclear. Trimming shortened V by 2 bases and J by 0 bases, and 8 bases separated the two germline ends. Germline lookup yields CDR1 SGHRS and CDR2 YFSETQ. This CDR3 comprises 14 residues. Here the CDR3 reads CASSFRVMNTEAFF. CDR3 nucleotide sequence: TGCGCCAGCAGCTTTCGAGTAATGAACACTGAAGCTTTCTTT.

The chain carries TRBV11-2 and TRBJ2-1, with D possibly TRBD1 on 6 matching bases. Germline CDR1 reads SGHAT; CDR2 reads FQNNGV. The V and J ends lost 5 bases and 7 bases respectively, with 12 bases between them. The CDR3 length is 13 residues. The CDR3 is CASSPNRANEQFF. CDR3 nucleotide sequence: TGTGCCAGCAGCCCAAACAGGGCTAATGAGCAGTTCTTC.

This rearrangement joins TRBV18 to TRBJ1-1; D call uncertain. This CDR3 spans 13 amino acids. V shed 2 bases and J shed 3 bases, with 7 bases lying between them. CDR1 is KGHSH, CDR2 LQKENI, per germline. CDR3: CASSPITDTEAFF. Written as DNA, the CDR3 is TGTGCCAGCTCACCAATCACGGACACTGAAGCTTTCTTT.

The chain couples TRBV3-1 (or the pseudogene TRBV3-2) to TRBJ1-2; no clear D. Per germline, CDR1 LGHDT and CDR2 YNNKEL (reference sequence). The CDR3 is 14 amino acids. V gave up 4 bases and J gave up 3 bases, with 12 bases separating them. CDR3 amino acids: CASSRAESYYGYTF. The CDR3 DNA sequence: TGTGCCAGCAGCCGGGCAGAAAGTTACTATGGCTACACCTTC.

The rearrangement uses TRBV7-2 and TRBJ1-1; D is perhaps TRBD1 (5 bases). CDR1 is SGHTA, CDR2 FQGNSA, per germline. Deletions cut 5 bases from V and 5 bases from J, with 15 bases between. This CDR3 spans 14 amino acids. CDR3 sequence (DNA): TGTGCCAGCAGCCAGGCTGGATCAGGGACTGAAGCTTTCTTT. This gives the protein CASSQAGSGTEAFF.

J is TRBJ1-2 and V is TRBV6-1; TRBD1 matches 9 bases. CDR3 length equals 15 residues. Germline loops: CDR1 MNHNS, CDR2 SASEGT. The V gene end was trimmed by 2 bases and the J gene end by 4 bases; junction bases not matched to a gene: 5. The CDR3 spells CASSETGTGTYGYTF. The DNA for the CDR3 is TGTGCCAGCAGTGAAACCGGGACAGGGACCTATGGCTACACCTTC.

The chain couples TRBV5-1 to TRBJ2-1, with 7 nucleotides matching TRBD1. This CDR3 has 14 residues. Germline V gene sequence: CDR1 SGHRS, CDR2 YFSETQ. V dropped 4 bases and J dropped 5; count of bases not matched to a gene: 6. The CDR3 coding sequence is TGCGCCAGCAGCGTCACGACAGGGCACAATGAGCAGTTCTTC. Protein: CASSVTTGHNEQFF.

V usage is TRBV7-2 and J usage is TRBJ1-1; D perhaps matches TRBD1 (6 bases). The CDR3 sequence is 14 residues long. V was shortened by 5 bases and J by 6 bases, with 16 bases between the two germline ends. Germline V gene lookup returns CDR1 SGHTA and CDR2 FQGNSA. This chain's CDR3 is CASSQQTGGSEAFF. The CDR3 coding sequence is TGTGCCAGCAGCCAACAAACTGGGGGCTCTGAAGCTTTCTTT.

On this clone itself: The identical CDR3 is also encoded by other nucleotide sequences in the sample. The chain uses TRBV5-1 and TRBJ2-4, with 8 bases fitting TRBD1. V trimming: 4 bases; J trimming: 6 bases; junction bases outside the gene matches: 6. In germline, CDR1 is SGHRS, CDR2 YFSETQ. This CDR3 has 14 amino acids. The CDR3 DNA reads TGCGCCAGCAGCCCAGGACAGGGAGGAAACATTCAGTACTTC. The encoded protein is CASSPGQGGNIQYF.

The chain uses TRBV19 and TRBJ2-7; 10 bases map to TRBD1. V lost 5 bases and J lost 6; bases outside the gene matches: 10. CDR1 LNHDA and CDR2 SQIVND come from the germline V gene (reference sequence). This CDR3 is 15 amino acids long. The CDR3 DNA follows: TGTGCCAGTAGTCCCAGGTATGACAGGGGGCGCGAGCAGTACTTC. This sequence encodes CASSPRYDRGREQYF.

The rearrangement uses TRBV27 and TRBJ1-1; 8 nucleotides agree with TRBD1. V shed 3 bases, J shed 3 bases, and the junction held 15 bases outside the gene matches. CDR3 length equals 18 residues. Germline V CDR1 and CDR2: MNHEY, SMNVEV (reference sequence). DNA of the CDR3: TGTGCCAGCAGTTTGGTCTTCCTCCGGACAGGGTCTGACACTGAAGCTTTCTTT. Protein product: CASSLVFLRTGSDTEAFF.